This is a list of T cell receptor beta chains from one sample in a study of T cell changes during pregnancy in multiple sclerosis. The protocol was immunoSEQ multiplex PCR, while the TCRdb copy is restricted to in-frame clones and leaves out a portion. The data contain some 54,000 clones, around 93% of them singletons. The specimen was peripheral blood, collected after pregnancy. These receptors were taken from a female donor with multiple sclerosis, enrolled in a pregnancy study. Each CDR3 is given with its conserved first and last residue. D genes are given only for firm matches. Not every row has a clone size; where given, it reads once, few, many or a size class.

clone_size	cdr3_length	j_call	v_call	d_call	cdr3_aa	cdr3_nt
NA	16	TRBJ2-7	TRBV4-1	NA	CASSQDSAGRGYEQYF	TGCGCCAGCAGCCAAGATTCGGCCGGCAGGGGATACGAGCAGTACTTC
NA	14	TRBJ2-3	TRBV6-4	NA	CASSDSGLADTQYF	TGTGCCAGCAGTGACTCTGGTTTAGCAGATACGCAGTATTTT
NA	14	TRBJ2-7	TRBV9	TRBD2	CASSVGGSGYEQYF	TGTGCCAGCAGCGTAGGCGGGAGTGGTTACGAGCAGTACTTC
NA	15	TRBJ2-7	TRBV4-1	NA	CASSPVEADPEEQYF	TGCGCCAGCAGCCCAGTGGAAGCGGACCCGGAGGAGCAGTACTTC
medium-sized	14	TRBJ1-1	TRBV19	NA	CASSRRQEYTEAFF	TGTGCCAGTAGTCGTAGACAGGAGTACACTGAAGCTTTCTTT
NA	16	TRBJ1-4	TRBV7-2	NA	CASSPSSQGGIEKLFF	TGTGCCAGCAGCCCCTCGTCTCAGGGTGGAATTGAAAAACTGTTTTTT
NA	13	TRBJ2-7	TRBV9	NA	CASSPQGGREQYF	TGTGCCAGCAGCCCCCAGGGTGGCCGGGAGCAGTACTTC
NA	15	TRBJ2-5	TRBV7-8	NA	CASSHTQAGQETQYF	TGTGCCAGCAGCCACACACAAGCGGGCCAAGAGACCCAGTACTTC
NA	15	TRBJ2-7	TRBV6-1	NA	CASSEGTRTTHEQYF	TGTGCCAGCAGTGAAGGGACACGTACAACCCACGAGCAGTACTTC
NA	11	TRBJ1-2	TRBV29-1	TRBD1	CSALTGAGYTF	TGCAGCGCATTGACAGGGGCTGGCTACACCTTC
NA	15	TRBJ1-1	TRBV5-4	TRBD1	CASSPPQGADTEAFF	TGTGCCAGCAGCCCTCCCCAGGGGGCTGACACTGAAGCTTTCTTT
NA	18	TRBJ2-5	TRBV11-3	TRBD2	CASSLSELSGRVSETQYF	TGTGCCAGCAGCTTAAGTGAGTTGAGCGGGAGAGTTTCTGAGACCCAGTACTTC
NA	15	TRBJ2-7	TRBV4-2	NA	CASSQGGSVNYEQYF	TGTGCCAGCAGCCAGGGGGGTTCCGTAAACTACGAGCAGTACTTC
NA	17	TRBJ2-1	TRBV18	TRBD2	CASSRGLAGGPNNEQFF	TGTGCCAGCTCACGGGGACTAGCGGGAGGACCCAACAATGAGCAGTTCTTC
NA	13	TRBJ2-1	TRBV29-1	TRBD2	CSVGGSSYNEQFF	TGCAGCGTTGGCGGGAGCTCCTACAATGAGCAGTTCTTC
NA	14	TRBJ2-2	TRBV7-9	NA	CASNRDILTGELFF	TGTGCCAGCAACCGGGATATACTGACCGGGGAGCTGTTTTTT
NA	15	TRBJ2-7	TRBV14	TRBD2	CASSQLAVSSYEQYF	TGTGCCAGCAGCCAGCTAGCGGTGAGCTCCTACGAGCAGTACTTC
NA	14	TRBJ2-7	TRBV29-1	TRBD2	CSVRTSGRPYEQYF	TGCAGCGTTCGAACTAGCGGGAGACCCTACGAGCAGTACTTC
NA	14	TRBJ2-5	TRBV5-1	NA	CASSPGQYQETQYF	TGCGCCAGCAGCCCCGGACAGTACCAAGAGACCCAGTACTTC
NA	18	TRBJ2-6	TRBV28	TRBD1	CASNPAGTGGSGANVLTF	TGTGCCAGCAACCCGGCCGGGACAGGGGGTTCTGGGGCCAACGTCCTGACTTTC
NA	13	TRBJ1-5	TRBV29-1	NA	CSVRVGRNQPQHF	TGCAGCGTTCGGGTGGGGAGGAATCAGCCCCAGCATTTT
NA	13	TRBJ2-7	TRBV18	TRBD1	CASSGQARGEQYF	TGTGCCAGCTCTGGACAGGCCAGGGGCGAGCAGTACTTC
NA	11	TRBJ1-1	TRBV5-5	NA	CASSLLIEAFF	TGTGCCAGCAGCTTGTTGATTGAGGCTTTCTTT
NA	12	TRBJ2-7	TRBV19	NA	CASSILTYEQYF	TGTGCCAGTAGTATCCTTACCTACGAGCAGTACTTC
NA	13	TRBJ2-1	TRBV7-3	TRBD1	CASNRTGYNEQFF	TGTGCCAGCAACCGGACAGGATACAATGAGCAGTTCTTC
NA	16	TRBJ2-1	TRBV9	TRBD2	CASSGGVVSGIGEQFF	TGTGCCAGCAGCGGGGGTGTGGTTAGCGGGATTGGGGAGCAGTTCTTC
NA	15	TRBJ1-4	TRBV9	TRBD1	CASSVFGTGGEKLFF	TGTGCCAGCAGCGTATTCGGGACAGGGGGTGAAAAACTGTTTTTT
NA	14	TRBJ1-2	TRBV4-3	NA	CASSQDLQQGGYTF	TGCGCCAGCAGCCAAGACCTCCAACAGGGTGGCTACACCTTC
NA	16	TRBJ2-1	TRBV7-3	TRBD2	CASSLNILAGGGEQFF	TGTGCCAGCAGCTTAAATATACTAGCGGGCGGAGGTGAGCAGTTCTTC
NA	15	TRBJ2-1	TRBV6-4	TRBD2	CASSARAGEYNEQFF	TGTGCCAGCAGTGCCCGGGCGGGAGAATACAATGAGCAGTTCTTC
NA	15	TRBJ2-1	TRBV5-1	TRBD1	CASSPRRQGVNEQFF	TGCGCCAGCAGCCCTAGGCGACAGGGCGTAAATGAGCAGTTCTTC
NA	15	TRBJ2-1	TRBV6-4	TRBD2	CASSAGTSGDNEQFF	TGTGCCAGCAGCGCCGGGACTAGCGGGGACAATGAGCAGTTCTTC
NA	16	TRBJ2-7	TRBV10-3	TRBD2	CAISEVLGLAGDEQYF	TGTGCCATCAGTGAGGTACTTGGACTAGCGGGAGACGAGCAGTACTTC
NA	12	TRBJ2-7	TRBV11-2	NA	CASSPTGYEQYF	TGTGCCAGCAGCCCTACAGGCTACGAGCAGTACTTC
NA	17	TRBJ2-3	TRBV19	TRBD1	CASKEGKGAISTDTQYF	TGTGCCAGTAAAGAGGGGAAGGGGGCGATTAGCACAGATACGCAGTATTTT
once	18	TRBJ2-6	TRBV2	NA	CASSETGAIFSGANVLTF	TGTGCCAGCAGTGAAACTGGGGCAATTTTCTCTGGGGCCAACGTCCTGACTTTC
NA	16	TRBJ2-7	TRBV7-8	NA	CASSPLVLSLSYEQYF	TGTGCCAGCTCTCCCCTGGTACTAAGTCTCTCCTACGAGCAGTACTTC
NA	15	TRBJ2-7	TRBV15	TRBD1	CATSRVGTGDSEQYF	TGTGCCACCAGCAGAGTCGGGACAGGGGACTCCGAGCAGTACTTC
NA	11	TRBJ1-2	TRBV19	NA	CASREGYGYTF	TGTGCCAGTCGGGAGGGGTATGGCTACACCTTC
NA	15	TRBJ2-3	TRBV7-9	NA	CAGLVSGVTADTQYF	TGTGCCGGCCTAGTTAGCGGAGTCACCGCAGATACGCAGTATTTT
NA	16	TRBJ2-2	TRBV9	TRBD1	CASSDRQGGDTGELFF	TGTGCCAGCAGCGACCGACAGGGTGGGGACACCGGGGAGCTGTTTTTT
NA	16	TRBJ1-1	TRBV11-2	TRBD1	CASSPGTGALNTEAFF	TGTGCCAGCAGCCCAGGGACAGGGGCCTTGAACACTGAAGCTTTCTTT
NA	16	TRBJ2-1	TRBV4-3	NA	CASSHTARGSYNEQFF	TGCGCCAGCAGCCACACCGCTAGGGGCTCCTACAATGAGCAGTTCTTC
once	17	TRBJ2-1	TRBV19	NA	CASTPHKRGGSYNEQFF	TGTGCCAGTACCCCTCATAAGAGGGGGGGCTCCTACAATGAGCAGTTCTTC
NA	13	TRBJ2-2	TRBV11-3	TRBD1	CASSRDSTGELFF	TGTGCCAGCAGCCGGGACAGCACCGGGGAGCTGTTTTTT